The 31 T cell receptor beta chains given below trace back to one sample, sequenced in a study of blood T cell repertoires in COVID-19 (dated by TCRdb to 2019 to 2021). Library preparation used the immunoSEQ multiplex PCR assay. Drawn from immuneACCESS, this table holds only the in-frame rearrangements with V and J called that TCRdb kept. Clones are partly lost; checked studies trace under half to an unresolved V gene and leave the rest unexplained. The sample profile shows just over 250,000 clones; 86% of them were found once. Around 10% of the sample is held by the ten biggest clonotypes. The sequenced sample was peripheral blood. All receptors derive from a man between 35 and 55 years old who had recovered from COVID-19.

The rearrangement links TRBV5-4 to TRBJ2-2, with no clear D. Germline values: CDR1 SGHNT, CDR2 YYREEE (reference sequence). The CDR3 is 13 amino acids. Trimming removed 4 bases at V and 5 bases at J, with 9 bases between. The DNA for the CDR3 is TGTGCCAGCAGCCCCCGAGAGACCGGGGAGCTGTTTTTT. It codes for CASSPRETGELFF.

The chain combines TRBV7-9 with TRBJ2-7; D unclear. V lost 1 base, J lost 9 bases, and 13 bases lay in between. Germline assignment: CDR1 SEHNR and CDR2 FQNEAQ (reference sequence). This CDR3 has 13 residues. CDR3 residues: CASSLGIVTGQYF. DNA of the CDR3: TGTGCCAGCAGCTTAGGGATAGTAACGGGGCAGTACTTC.

This rearrangement joins TRBV14 to TRBJ2-2; D perhaps matches TRBD1 (5 bases). The CDR3 runs to 15 residues. Deletions cut 8 bases from V and 2 bases from J, with 15 bases between. CDR1 is SGHDN and CDR2 is FVKESK in the germline V gene. CDR3 sequence (DNA): TGTGCCAGCGCCTCTAGGGGATATAACACCGGGGAGCTGTTTTTT. Residues: CASASRGYNTGELFF.

This clone was counted only a few times. This chain links TRBV11-2 with TRBJ1-2; D is undetermined. The CDR3 has 15 residues. V dropped 2 bases and J dropped 2 bases, with 12 bases sitting between them. Looked up from germline, CDR1 is SGHAT and CDR2 is FQNNGV. CDR3: CASSLIRGSNYGYTF. The CDR3 DNA reads as TGTGCCAGCAGCTTAATTCGCGGCAGCAACTATGGCTACACCTTC.

The chain is built from TRBV11-2 and TRBJ1-2; D perhaps matches TRBD1 (6 bases). Trimming cost V 5 bases and J 7 bases, with 14 bases left between them. Germline V CDR1 and CDR2: SGHAT, FQNNGV. The CDR3 is 13 residues long. Here the CDR3 reads CASSNARGIGYTF. For the CDR3, the DNA is TGTGCCAGCAGCAACGCGAGGGGGATTGGCTACACCTTC.

This clone was seen once. This chain links TRBV9 with TRBJ2-5, with 10 bases fitting TRBD2. Germline V gene lookup returns CDR1 SGDLS and CDR2 YYNGEE. The CDR3 covers 18 residues. The ends lost 4 bases at V and 5 bases at J; junction bases unmatched: 17. In DNA form, the CDR3 reads TGTGCCAGCAGCAGCGGGAACCTACCAGCGGGGGGGTGGGAGACCCAGTACTTC. It translates to CASSSGNLPAGGWETQYF.

The V and J genes are TRBV13 and TRBJ1-1; TRBD1 matches at 7 bases. V trimming: 5 bases; J trimming: 0 bases; junction bases outside the gene matches: 6. The germline gives CDR1 PRHDT, CDR2 FYEKMQ (reference sequence). The CDR3 is 15 residues long. This chain's CDR3 is CASSGNQGVNTEAFF. CDR3 bases: TGTGCCAGCAGCGGAAACCAGGGGGTGAACACTGAAGCTTTCTTT. The full variable domain, with the rest looked up from reference TRBV13 and TRBJ1-1, is AAGVIQSPRHLIKEKRETATLKCYPIPRHDTVYWYQQGPGQDPQFLISFYEKMQSDKGSIPDRFSAQQFSDYHSELNMSSLELGDSALYFCASSGNQGVNTEAFFGQGTRLTVV.

The chain couples TRBV7-9 to TRBJ1-1, with 7 bases aligning to TRBD1. The CDR3 extends over 15 amino acids. J was trimmed by 0 bases and V by 5 bases; bases with no gene match: 6. Germline V gene lookup returns CDR1 SEHNR and CDR2 FQNEAQ (reference sequence). Here the CDR3 DNA reads TGTGCCAGCAGCCGATGGGACAGCATGAACACTGAAGCTTTCTTT. Translation gives CASSRWDSMNTEAFF.

The chain links TRBV27 to TRBJ2-3; 13 positions match TRBD2. Germline trimming cut 7 bases from V and 2 bases from J; bases unmatched to any gene: 6. CDR1 MNHEY and CDR2 SMNVEV come from the germline V gene (reference sequence). The CDR3 is made up of 16 amino acids. CDR3 loop: CASILTSGGPTDTQYF. In DNA form, the CDR3 reads TGTGCCAGCATTTTGACTAGCGGGGGGCCCACAGATACGCAGTATTTT.

V and J are TRBV5-4 and TRBJ2-5; 8 bases line up with TRBD1. CDR1 is SGHNT and CDR2 is YYREEE in the germline V gene (reference sequence). This CDR3 comprises 14 residues. Unmatched junction bases numbered 4, after V lost 1 base and J lost 5 bases. CDR3 DNA: TGTGCCAGCAGCTTGTCCCGACAGGGGGAGACCCAGTACTTC. It encodes CASSLSRQGETQYF.

To note about this clone: One end of the junction does not line up with germline, which may come from a read error. The chain is built from TRBV24-1 and TRBJ2-7, with 11 nucleotides matching TRBD1. Germline V CDR1 and CDR2: KGHDR, SFDVKD. The CDR3 contains 12 residues. CDR3 DNA: TGTGCCACCAGTGATCCCGGACAGGGGGCTCTCTTC. This translates into CATSDPGQGALF.

The rearrangement links TRBV10-3 to TRBJ1-1; D is undetermined. V lost 6 bases, J lost 1 base, and 18 bases lay in between. CDR1 ENHRY and CDR2 SYGVKD come from the germline V gene. CDR3 length: 16 amino acids. In DNA, the CDR3 is TGTGCCATCAGGCCGGAGACTTCATTGGGGAACACTGAAGCTTTCTTT. Its protein is CAIRPETSLGNTEAFF.

The V and J genes are TRBV9 and TRBJ1-5; 7 nucleotides match TRBD1. The CDR3 runs 15 residues. Germline V gene lookup returns CDR1 SGDLS and CDR2 YYNGEE. The V gene end was trimmed by 4 bases and the J gene end by 6 bases; junction bases not matched to a gene: 10. CDR3 sequence (DNA): TGTGCCAGCAGCCCAGGGGGGACGGCTTCTCAGCCCCAGCATTTT. This codes for CASSPGGTASQPQHF.

This rearrangement joins TRBV5-6 to TRBJ2-5; tentatively, D is TRBD2 (6 bases). The V end was cut by 4 bases, the J end by 4 bases, with 17 bases between. CDR3 length: 15 amino acids. Germline CDR1 and CDR2: SGHDT and YYEEEE. CDR3 nucleotide sequence: TGTGCCAGCAGCCCGCGCCCCGCCGGGGGAGAGACCCAGTACTTC. Protein product: CASSPRPAGGETQYF. Full variable domain (rest looked up from reference TRBV5-6 and TRBJ2-5): DAGVTQSPTHLIKTRGQQVTLRCSPKSGHDTVSWYQQALGQGPQFIFQYYEEEERQRGNFPDRFSGHQFPNYSSELNVNALLLGDSALYLCASSPRPAGGETQYFGPGTRLLVL.

The chain couples TRBV3-1 (or the pseudogene TRBV3-2) to TRBJ1-2, with D possibly TRBD1 on 6 matching bases. The CDR3 extends over 12 amino acids. Between the trimmed V and J ends, which lost 2 bases and 8 bases, there was a span of 9 bases. Germline assignment: CDR1 LGHDT and CDR2 YNNKEL (reference sequence). The CDR3, as DNA: TGTGCCAGCAGCCAACAGGGGAGCGGCTACACCTTC. It yields the protein CASSQQGSGYTF.

The gene calls are TRBV29-1 and TRBJ1-1, with 8 bases matching TRBD1. Per germline, CDR1 SQVTM and CDR2 ANQGSEA. The length of the CDR3 is 14 residues. V dropped 4 bases and J dropped 10; count of bases not matched to a gene: 14. The DNA for the CDR3 is TGCAGCGTTGGACCACTTCTCACAGGGGGGCGAGCTTTCTTT. Translation: CSVGPLLTGGRAFF.

This clone was detected once. The J gene is TRBJ2-3, the V gene TRBV5-4; 7 positions match TRBD2. V was pared by 0 bases and J by 4 bases, with 11 bases of the junction left unmatched. The CDR3 has 17 residues. Germline assignment: CDR1 SGHNT and CDR2 YYREEE (reference sequence). Here the CDR3 DNA reads TGTGCCAGCAGCTTGGCCCCCCGGCGGGGGAGAGCAGATACGCAGTATTTT. Protein: CASSLAPRRGRADTQYF.

The chain is built from TRBV7-3 and TRBJ2-1; D call uncertain. Germline loops: CDR1 SGHTA, CDR2 FQGTGA. CDR3 size: 14 residues. Trimming pared 2 bases from V and 8 bases from J, leaving 13 bases between. The CDR3 DNA is TGTGCCAGCAGCTTAGGTAGTAGCTCGGATGAGCAGTTCTTC. This translates into CASSLGSSSDEQFF.

This clone was observed a few times. The J gene is TRBJ1-1, the V gene TRBV19; TRBD1 matches at 8 bases. Unmatched junction bases numbered 4, after V lost 2 bases and J lost 2 bases. Germline V gene data show CDR1 as LNHDA and CDR2 as SQIVND (reference sequence). There are 15 residues in the CDR3. The CDR3 loop reads CASSIQGAPNTEAFF. CDR3 DNA sequence: TGTGCCAGTAGTATACAGGGGGCCCCCAACACTGAAGCTTTCTTT.

The gene calls are TRBV25-1 and TRBJ2-2, with 14 nucleotides matching TRBD2. Germline V gene data show CDR1 as MGHDK and CDR2 as SYGVNS. The CDR3 length is 17 residues. Germline trimming cut 3 bases from V and 4 bases from J; bases unmatched to any gene: 4. The CDR3 coding sequence is TGTGCCAGCAGTGATTCCGGACTAGCGGGAGGCACCGGGGAGCTGTTTTTT. Residues: CASSDSGLAGGTGELFF.

This sequence joins TRBV19 and TRBJ2-5, with 9 bases matching TRBD2. The germline V gene encodes CDR1 LNHDA and CDR2 SQIVND (reference sequence). The CDR3 runs 11 residues. CDR3 protein: CASGGGETQYF. In DNA form, the CDR3 reads TGTGCTAGCGGGGGAGGAGAGACCCAGTACTTC.

This clone showed up just once. The chain has TRBV19 and TRBJ2-7; tentative D call: TRBD1 (9 bases). The V and J ends lost 5 bases and 5 bases respectively, with 16 bases between them. There are 14 residues in the CDR3. CDR1 is LNHDA, CDR2 SQIVND, per germline (reference sequence). This CDR3 reads CASSPGQGLDEQYF. CDR3 bases: TGTGCCAGTAGTCCGGGACAGGGACTAGACGAGCAGTACTTC.

CDR3 nucleotide sequence: TGTGCCAGTAGATCGAGCGGGGGGGCCTTAGGAGAGCAGTACTTC. As protein: CASRSSGGALGEQYF. The genes are TRBV19 and TRBJ2-7, with 10 bases fitting TRBD2. The CDR3 spans 15 residues. From germline, CDR1 is LNHDA and CDR2 SQIVND (reference sequence). The junction had 12 bases not matched to a gene; V was cut back by 6 bases and J by 7 bases.

The V call is TRBV19, the J call TRBJ1-6; 7 bases line up with TRBD1. The CDR3 consists of 14 residues. Germline V CDR1 and CDR2: LNHDA, SQIVND (reference sequence). The V and J ends lost 3 bases and 8 bases, in that order; junction bases with no gene match: 4. The CDR3 sequence is CASSIRQGYSPLHF. CDR3 DNA: TGTGCCAGTAGTATCCGACAGGGTTATTCACCCCTCCACTTT.

DNA of the CDR3: TGTGCCAGCAGCTCGACAGTGTCGAACGAGCAGTACTTC. Protein: CASSSTVSNEQYF. The chain joins TRBV11-3 to TRBJ2-7; D is possibly TRBD1 (5 bases). The CDR3 spans 13 residues. Between the trimmed V and J ends, which lost 4 bases and 5 bases, there was a span of 12 bases. CDR1 and CDR2 (germline): SGHNT, YENEEA. Together with reference TRBV11-3 and TRBJ2-7, the CDR3 gives the full variable domain: EAGVVQSPRYKIIEKKQPVAFWCNPISGHNTLYWYLQNLGQGPELLIRYENEEAVDDSQLPKDRFSAERLKGVDSTLKIQPAELGDSAVYLCASSSTVSNEQYFGPGTRLTVT.

The chain combines TRBV6-5 with TRBJ1-1; D perhaps matches TRBD1 (5 bases). Germline V lookup: CDR1 MNHEY, CDR2 SVGAGI. V was shortened by 3 bases and J by 5 bases, with 13 bases between the two germline ends. The CDR3 extends over 14 amino acids. The CDR3 DNA sequence: TGTGCCAGCAGTTATTCGGGGGGAGGTACTGAAGCTTTCTTT. Amino acid sequence: CASSYSGGGTEAFF.

The chain has TRBV6-4 and TRBJ2-1, with TRBD2 as a possible D gene (6 bases). CDR1 is MRHNA, CDR2 SNTAGT, per germline. Deletions cut 2 bases from V and 7 bases from J, with 18 bases between. The CDR3 has 16 residues. The DNA for the CDR3 is TGTGCCAGCAGTGACACCGGGACTGCACTGTCGAATGAGCAGTTCTTC. Residues: CASSDTGTALSNEQFF.

The chain employs TRBV6-5 and TRBJ2-7; D possibly corresponds to TRBD1 (5 bases). Trimming removed 7 bases from V and 4 bases from J, with 14 bases in between. This CDR3 is built from 13 residues. CDR1 is MNHEY and CDR2 is SVGAGI in the germline V gene. CDR3 amino acids: CASTGRVNYEQYF. The CDR3 bases are TGTGCCAGCACGGGCAGGGTAAATTACGAGCAGTACTTC.

This clone was picked up a small number of times. The gene calls are TRBV6-5 and TRBJ1-5; 9 nucleotides align to TRBD1. This CDR3 is built from 13 residues. Germline V CDR1 and CDR2: MNHEY, SVGAGI. V lost 4 bases to trimming and J lost 9 bases; unmatched junction nucleotides: 4. The chain's CDR3 is CASSSGTGRPQHF. The CDR3 coding sequence is TGTGCCAGCAGTTCAGGGACAGGGCGGCCCCAGCATTTT.

The chain employs TRBV29-1 and TRBJ2-1; D ambiguous. The V gene lost 5 bases and the J gene lost 0 bases, with 11 bases spanning the gap. Germline V CDR1 and CDR2: SQVTM, ANQGSEA. This CDR3 contains 14 residues. In DNA, the CDR3 is TGCAGCGTTATGGCTAGGTTCTCCTACAATGAGCAGTTCTTC. It translates to CSVMARFSYNEQFF.

J is TRBJ2-1 and V is TRBV27; 7 bases are a match to TRBD2. CDR1 is MNHEY and CDR2 is SMNVEV in the germline V gene (reference sequence). The J segment lost 3 bases and the V segment lost 2 bases, leaving 1 base of the junction unmatched. This CDR3 comprises 14 residues. The CDR3 DNA reads TGTGCCAGCAGTTTAAGCGGGATCTACAATGAGCAGTTCTTC. It yields the protein CASSLSGIYNEQFF.